This T cell receptor (beta chain) was sequenced during a study of Ad26.COV2.S vaccination and SARS-CoV-2 variants. Study-level background: Into the muscle, Ad26.COV2.S was dosed once or twice, 56 days apart.

The treatment was: around 19 received Ad26.COV2.S at low or high dose, single or two shots; 5 received placebo; per-sample allocation not given. Following the first vaccine or placebo injection, samples were taken on day 63. Clones were sequenced by immunoSEQ multiplex PCR, and TCRdb holds only the in-frame ones, with some missing. The sample has 300,000 to 350,000 clones, about 89% seen once; the top ten hold roughly 5%. The source is a person between 18 and 65 years old who received the Ad26.COV2.S COVID-19 vaccine or a placebo. The input for sequencing was peripheral blood, taken in a trial of Ad26.COV2.S vaccine versus placebo.

The DNA for the CDR3 is TGTGCCAGCAGCTTAGGGGTGGAAGGGCCCCAGCATTTT. It specifies CASSLGVEGPQHF. The V call is TRBV7-9, the J call TRBJ1-5; D not resolved. CDR1 and CDR2 (germline): SEHNR, FQNEAQ (reference sequence). V lost 1 base and J lost 9, with 10 bases in between. This CDR3 has 13 residues.